This TCR beta chain was found in a study of T cell repertoires in cytomegalovirus infection. Study-wide context: Well-studied HLA-B-restricted epitopes and recently identified HLA-C-restricted epitopes of CMV were both used in the study. In public TCR beta signatures, there were indications of both CMV infection and matching HLA type.

TCRdb analysed the reads with MiXCR anew, one entry per CDR3 protein. The sample consists of 250,000 to 400,000 distinct CDR3 sequences, around 25% of them appearing once. Comment on this clonotype: Its target is unknown.

The CDR3 is 16 amino acids. V trimming: 5 bases; J trimming: 7 bases; junction bases outside the gene matches: 7. Germline-derived CDR1 and CDR2 are SGHTA and FQGNSA. This sequence joins TRBV7-2 and TRBJ2-1; 14 bases align to TRBD2. The sequence derives from a human donor in good health (CMV status not recorded). Some clones in this sample may be carry-over from other donors' samples. Specimen: cultured PBMCs, collected from culture after CMV antigen stimulation. CDR3 sequence: CASSRWTSGRFNEQFF. The CDR3 DNA is TGTGCCAGCAGCCGCTGGACTAGCGGGAGGTTTAATGAGCAGTTCTTC.